This record looks at one T cell receptor beta chain sequence and its context. Its target is unknown. This record comes from a study of T cell repertoires in cytomegalovirus infection. Overall study context: Public TCR beta signatures provided an indication of both CMV infection and a matching HLA type.

CDR1 is ENHRY and CDR2 is SYGVKD in the germline V gene. The V and J ends lost 4 bases and 3 bases respectively, with 7 bases between them. The CDR3 totals 12 residues. One entry per CDR3 protein, called by TCRdb with MiXCR from the reads. The sample contains approximately 200,000 distinct CDR3 sequences, under 30% of which appear only once. The study's findings and limits: Individuals carrying CMV plus the relevant HLA were identified by cumulative frequency of public TCR beta families. Clonotypes of TCR beta that were HLA-C-restricted and CMV-specific dominated the ex vivo response.

Source material: PBMCs. The chain employs TRBV10-3 and TRBJ2-7; D unclear. This sequence originates from a human donor in good health (CMV status not recorded). Some clones in this sample may be carry-over from other donors' samples. CDR3 sequence: CAISVADYEQYF. DNA of the CDR3: TGTGCCATCAGTGTGGCCGACTACGAGCAGTACTTC.